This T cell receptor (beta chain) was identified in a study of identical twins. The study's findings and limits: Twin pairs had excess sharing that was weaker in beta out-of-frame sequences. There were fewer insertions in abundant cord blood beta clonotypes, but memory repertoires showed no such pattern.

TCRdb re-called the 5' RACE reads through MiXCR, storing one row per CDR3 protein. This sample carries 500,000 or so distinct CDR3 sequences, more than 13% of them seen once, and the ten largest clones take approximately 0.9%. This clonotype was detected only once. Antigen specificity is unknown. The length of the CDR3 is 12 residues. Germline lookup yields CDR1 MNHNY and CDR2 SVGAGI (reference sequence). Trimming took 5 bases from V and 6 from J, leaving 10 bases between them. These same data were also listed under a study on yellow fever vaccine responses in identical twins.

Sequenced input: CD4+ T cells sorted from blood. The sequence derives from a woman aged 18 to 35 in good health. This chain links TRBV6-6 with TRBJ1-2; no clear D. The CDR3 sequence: CASSDRTDGYTF. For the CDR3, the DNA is TGTGCCAGCAGTGATCGGACGGATGGCTACACCTTC.